This is a list of T cell receptor beta chains from one sample in a study of radiation and T cells in renal cell carcinoma. TCRdb keeps only in-frame clones here, not all; method: immunoSEQ multiplex PCR. The sample yields some 150,000 clones, roughly 90% seen once. The sequences come from blood, collected from a patient whose treatment included radiotherapy and nephrectomy. The receptors here all came from a woman aged 45 to 65 with renal cell carcinoma. The CDR3 runs from the conserved cysteine through the conserved F or W. D genes are given only for firm matches. The size field is filled for only some rows; it gives once, few, many or a size class.

clone_size	j_call	d_call	v_call	cdr3_length	cdr3_nt	cdr3_aa
-	TRBJ1-5	-	TRBV19	15	TGTGCCAGTAGTACAACAGGGTATAGCAATCAGCCCCAGCATTTT	CASSTTGYSNQPQHF
-	TRBJ1-5	-	TRBV7-2	13	TGTGCCAGCAGCTTAAGGGGGGATCAGCCCCAGCATTTT	CASSLRGDQPQHF
-	TRBJ1-4	-	TRBV27	14	TGTGCCAGCAAAAGGACAGCAGCTAATGAAAAACTGTTTTTT	CASKRTAANEKLFF
-	TRBJ2-7	-	TRBV7-3	14	TGTGCCAGCAGCTTAAACGGACGGGGAACGGAGCAGTACTTC	CASSLNGRGTEQYF
-	TRBJ2-5	TRBD1	TRBV9	14	TGTGCCAGCAGCGCCGGACAGGGGGCAGAGACCCAGTACTTC	CASSAGQGAETQYF
-	TRBJ1-1	TRBD1	TRBV5-6	16	TGTGCCAGCAGCTTGGTCCCCACAGGGGTGGAAACTGAAGCTTTCTTT	CASSLVPTGVETEAFF
-	TRBJ2-7	-	TRBV14	12	TGTGCCAGCAGCCAGGACACCTACGAGCAGTACTTC	CASSQDTYEQYF
-	TRBJ2-2	-	TRBV6-5	12	TGTGCCAGCAGAAGGGACACCGGGGAGCTGTTTTTT	CASRRDTGELFF
-	TRBJ2-3	TRBD2	TRBV7-9	15	TGTGCCAGCAGTGGGACTAGCGGGGACACAGATACGCAGTATTTT	CASSGTSGDTDTQYF
once	TRBJ1-2	-	TRBV9	14	TGTGCCAGCAGCGAGACAGTCCGAAACTATGGCTACACCTTC	CASSETVRNYGYTF
-	TRBJ2-3	-	TRBV30	15	TGTGCCTGGAGTGTACAGGGAGGGTACACAGATACGCAGTATTTT	CAWSVQGGYTDTQYF
-	TRBJ2-5	TRBD2	TRBV4-3	15	TGCGCCAGCAGCCAAGGGGGGGGAGGGCCACAGACCCAGTACTTC	CASSQGGGGPQTQYF
-	TRBJ1-4	-	TRBV19	15	TGTGCCAGTAGTATCGGCCCTTCCTTTAATGAAAAACTGTTTTTT	CASSIGPSFNEKLFF
-	TRBJ2-1	-	TRBV7-9	14	TGTGCCAGCAGCTTAGAGCCATTTTTTAATGAGCAGTTCTTC	CASSLEPFFNEQFF
-	TRBJ2-5	-	TRBV29-1	13	TGCAGCGTTCTTCCAGGCGGTCAAGAGACCCAGTACTTC	CSVLPGGQETQYF
-	TRBJ2-7	-	TRBV4-1	11	TGCGCCAGCAGCCACATGGGCGAGCAGTACTTC	CASSHMGEQYF
-	TRBJ1-5	-	TRBV5-6	14	TGTGCCAGCAGCCACGGAACCTCAGATCAGCCCCAGCATTTT	CASSHGTSDQPQHF
-	TRBJ2-7	-	TRBV6-6	13	TGTGCCAGCAACCTCGGGACAACCTACGAGCAGTACTTC	CASNLGTTYEQYF
-	TRBJ2-1	TRBD2	TRBV7-2	14	TGTGCCAGCAGCCTAGCGGGAGGGAGGGATGAGCAGTTCTTC	CASSLAGGRDEQFF
-	TRBJ1-1	-	TRBV7-2	15	TGTGCCAGCAGCCCCACTTCAGGGAAGAACACTGAAGCTTTCTTT	CASSPTSGKNTEAFF
-	TRBJ2-7	TRBD1	TRBV4-2	15	TGTGCCAGCAGACATTCCCGGGACAGGGGGCACGAGCAGTACTTC	CASRHSRDRGHEQYF
-	TRBJ1-1	-	TRBV15	12	TGTGCCACCAGCTTGGGTTGGACTGAAGCTTTCTTT	CATSLGWTEAFF
few	TRBJ2-3	-	TRBV18	11	TGTGCCAGCTCACCGGGTGAGTCGCAGTATTTT	CASSPGESQYF
-	TRBJ2-1	TRBD2	TRBV9	14	TGTGCCAGCAGCGTAGACCCTAGCGGAAATGAGCAGTTCTTC	CASSVDPSGNEQFF
-	TRBJ2-5	-	TRBV14	14	TGTGCCAGCAGCCCTCAGGTTTCTCCGGAGACCCAGTACTTC	CASSPQVSPETQYF
-	TRBJ2-7	TRBD1	TRBV28	14	TGTGCCAGCAGAAAGGGACAGGGGGAAAACGAGCAGTACTTC	CASRKGQGENEQYF
-	TRBJ1-2	-	TRBV14	14	TGTGCCAGCAGCCTTGGGACGGCTAACTATGGCTACACCTTC	CASSLGTANYGYTF
-	TRBJ1-5	-	TRBV4-1	15	TGCGCCAGCAGCCAACAGGGCTCGTCGTTCCAGCCCCAGCATTTT	CASSQQGSSFQPQHF